The 19 T cell receptor beta chains listed next were all sequenced from one sample in a study of CD8+ T cells in alopecia areata (dated 2018 in TCRdb). The time point label corresponds to: baseline before oral tofacitinib. The library relied on the immunoSEQ multiplex PCR assay. RNA was extracted from all samples and reverse transcribed into cDNA as template for TCR sequencing. The source is immuneACCESS, and TCRdb retained only in-frame sequences with V and J called. Part of the clones is not carried over; for the studies checked, unresolved V genes explain less than half of this, and the remainder is unexplained. In all, the sample holds 45,000 to 70,000 clones, and 96% of those were seen once. The ten largest clones represent about 26% of the sample. Sequences were derived from CD8+ T cells sorted from blood, sampled at week 0. All receptors derive from a human donor with alopecia areata.

The chain uses TRBV15 and TRBJ2-7; D unclear. V shed 4 bases and J shed 1 base, with 14 bases lying between them. This CDR3 is built from 15 residues. The V gene's germline CDR1 is LNHNV and CDR2 YYDKDF (reference sequence). The CDR3 coding sequence is TGTGCCACCAGCACAACCTCGTGGCTTTCCTACGAGCAGTACTTC. Amino acid sequence: CATSTTSWLSYEQYF.

The chain uses TRBV5-1 and TRBJ1-1; D is undetermined. V was cut by 0 bases and J by 1 base, with 7 bases left in between. In germline, CDR1 is SGHRS, CDR2 YFSETQ. This CDR3 contains 14 residues. CDR3: CASSLERANTEAFF. CDR3 DNA: TGCGCCAGCAGCTTGGAACGGGCGAACACTGAAGCTTTCTTT.

The J gene is TRBJ2-7, the V gene TRBV11-3; 10 nucleotides line up with TRBD1. With 4 bases clipped from V and 3 bases from J, the junction kept 3 bases outside the gene matches. This CDR3 has 14 residues. Germline V lookup: CDR1 SGHNT, CDR2 YENEEA. As DNA, the CDR3 is TGTGCCAGCAGCTCCGGGGACAGGGGCTACGAGCAGTACTTC. Translated: CASSSGDRGYEQYF.

This chain joins TRBV6-1 and TRBJ1-5, with 8 bases that match TRBD1. CDR1 and CDR2 from the germline V gene are MNHNS and SASEGT. CDR3 length equals 17 residues. After removal of 3 bases from V and 4 bases from J, the junction contained 11 bases not matched to a gene. CDR3 sequence reads: CASSDSWTGKWNQPQHF. CDR3 in DNA: TGTGCCAGCAGTGATTCTTGGACAGGGAAATGGAATCAGCCCCAGCATTTT.

The chain is built from TRBV7-8 and TRBJ2-1; 9 positions agree with TRBD2. The CDR3 consists of 17 residues. The V and J ends lost 1 base and 2 bases, in that order; junction bases with no gene match: 6. The germline V gene has CDR1 SGHVS and CDR2 FQNEAQ. DNA of the CDR3: TGTGCCAGCAGCTTAGAGTATCAGCGGGGGGCCTACAATGAGCAGTTCTTC. Translation: CASSLEYQRGAYNEQFF.

The V call is TRBV4-2, the J call TRBJ2-5, with 8 bases lining up with TRBD1. CDR3 length: 17 residues. V lost 1 base, J lost 2 bases, and 9 bases stayed unmatched. Germline V gives CDR1 LGHNA, CDR2 YNFKEQ. CDR3 coding DNA: TGTGCCAGCAGCCAAGGCGGAACAGGGGGTCTTCAAGAGACCCAGTACTTC. This gives the protein CASSQGGTGGLQETQYF.

The chain recombines TRBV4-1 with TRBJ2-7, with D unclear. Germline CDR1 reads MGHRA; CDR2 reads YSYEKL. Trimming pared 0 bases from V and 7 bases from J, leaving 19 bases between. The CDR3 has 16 residues. The CDR3 region is CASSQEIPNPMREQYF. In nucleotides, the CDR3 is TGCGCCAGCAGCCAAGAGATCCCAAACCCCATGAGGGAGCAGTACTTC.

The chain employs TRBV27 and TRBJ2-7, with TRBD1 matching over 12 bases. Germline CDR1 MNHEY, CDR2 SMNVEV (reference sequence). With V trimmed by 3 bases and J by 7 bases, 13 bases remained unmatched. CDR3 length: 17 residues. Here the CDR3 reads CASSLGSGDRGLREQYF. The CDR3 DNA reads as TGTGCCAGCAGTTTGGGGAGTGGGGACAGGGGGCTTCGGGAGCAGTACTTC.

The gene calls are TRBV13 and TRBJ2-3, with TRBD2 identical over 8 bases. After removal of 5 bases from V and 4 bases from J, the junction contained 11 bases not matched to a gene. Germline V CDR1 and CDR2: PRHDT, FYEKMQ (reference sequence). The length of the CDR3 is 16 residues. The CDR3 loop reads CASSPAERGSSDTQYF. CDR3 DNA: TGTGCCAGCAGCCCGGCTGAGCGGGGGAGCTCAGATACGCAGTATTTT.

The chain's CDR3 is CASSQEGWRRAFF. As DNA, the CDR3 is TGCGCCAGCAGCCAAGAGGGATGGAGGAGGGCTTTCTTT. The chain recombines TRBV4-3 with TRBJ1-1; D unresolved. Germline CDR1 reads LGHNA; CDR2 reads YSLEER. The CDR3 is 13 amino acids. The V and J ends lost 0 bases and 11 bases respectively, with 13 bases between them.

The rearrangement links TRBV30 to TRBJ2-7, with a weak D call TRBD1 (5 bases). There are 11 residues in the CDR3. Trimming took 5 bases from V and 12 from J, leaving 17 bases between them. Per germline, CDR1 GTSNPN and CDR2 SVGIG (reference sequence). The CDR3 DNA follows: TGTGCCTGGGGACAAGGCCCCGAGGTGTACTTC. It codes for CAWGQGPEVYF.

The chain links TRBV5-5 to TRBJ2-3, with 8 bases matching TRBD2. Germline CDR1 and CDR2: SGHKS and YYEKEE (reference sequence). V shed 4 bases and J 0 bases; nucleotides not matched to a gene: 10. The CDR3 covers 17 residues. The CDR3 is CASSTGLAGSSTDTQYF. CDR3 coding DNA: TGTGCCAGCAGCACCGGATTAGCGGGGAGTAGCACAGATACGCAGTATTTT.

The CDR3 here is CAWSVLGGSGNTIYF. CDR3 in DNA: TGTGCCTGGAGTGTACTCGGCGGTTCTGGAAACACCATATATTTT. The rearrangement uses TRBV30 and TRBJ1-3; D unclear. The CDR3 loop spans 15 amino acids. Germline CDR1 is GTSNPN and CDR2 is SVGIG (reference sequence). The ends were cut back, 0 bases at V and 1 base at J, with 10 bases in the middle.

The V gene is TRBV7-8, the J gene TRBJ2-3; 8 nucleotides match TRBD2. Germline V gene data show CDR1 as SGHVS and CDR2 as FQNEAQ. The junction had 8 bases not matched to a gene; V was cut back by 2 bases and J by 4 bases. CDR3 length equals 16 residues. CDR3: CASSLFGGGLSDTQYF. CDR3 nucleotides: TGTGCCAGCAGCTTATTCGGCGGGGGGCTCTCAGATACGCAGTATTTT.

The count of this clone is one. The rearrangement links TRBV10-2 to TRBJ2-5; D unresolved. Trimming left V 3 bases short and J 3 bases short, with 5 bases between. The germline V gene has CDR1 WSHSY and CDR2 SAAADI. The CDR3 has 12 residues. The CDR3 DNA reads as TGCGCCAGCAGTGATGCAGAAGAGACCCAGTACTTC. Amino acid sequence: CASSDAEETQYF.

Worth noting for this clone: Other DNA sequences within the sample encode an identical CDR3. This chain connects TRBV29-1 to TRBJ2-5; the D gene is possibly TRBD1 (6 bases). The J call may be incorrect, as the DNA end agrees better with TRBJ2-7. There are 11 residues in the CDR3. CDR1 is SQVTM and CDR2 is ANQGSEA in the germline V gene. CDR3 in amino acids: CSVEDSYEQYF. Here the CDR3 DNA reads TGCAGCGTGGAGGACAGCTACGAGCAGTACTTC.

The J gene is TRBJ2-5, the V gene TRBV11-2, with 9 bases identical to TRBD1. Unmatched junction bases numbered 6, after V lost 5 bases and J lost 5 bases. The germline V gene encodes CDR1 SGHAT and CDR2 FQNNGV. The CDR3 is 14 residues long. CDR3 loop: CASSPGQGVETQYF. CDR3 DNA sequence: TGTGCCAGCAGCCCGGGACAGGGAGTGGAGACCCAGTACTTC.

The rearrangement uses TRBV4-2 and TRBJ1-1, with D possibly matching TRBD1 (6 bases). This CDR3 region has 16 residues. The germline V gene encodes CDR1 LGHNA and CDR2 YNFKEQ. The V end lost 1 base, the J end lost 4 bases, and 16 bases lay between the germline ends. The CDR3 loop reads CASSQGRGARGTEAFF. In nucleotides, the CDR3 is TGTGCCAGCAGCCAAGGGAGGGGGGCGAGGGGCACTGAAGCTTTCTTT.

J is TRBJ2-1 and V is TRBV6-5, with 9 bases aligning to TRBD1. CDR1 and CDR2 (germline): MNHEY, SVGAGI. The CDR3 length is 16 residues. Trimming took 4 bases from V and 4 from J; bases not matched to a gene: 8. CDR3: CASSSPRDREYNEQFF. CDR3 in DNA: TGTGCCAGCAGTTCCCCCCGGGACAGGGAATACAATGAGCAGTTCTTC.